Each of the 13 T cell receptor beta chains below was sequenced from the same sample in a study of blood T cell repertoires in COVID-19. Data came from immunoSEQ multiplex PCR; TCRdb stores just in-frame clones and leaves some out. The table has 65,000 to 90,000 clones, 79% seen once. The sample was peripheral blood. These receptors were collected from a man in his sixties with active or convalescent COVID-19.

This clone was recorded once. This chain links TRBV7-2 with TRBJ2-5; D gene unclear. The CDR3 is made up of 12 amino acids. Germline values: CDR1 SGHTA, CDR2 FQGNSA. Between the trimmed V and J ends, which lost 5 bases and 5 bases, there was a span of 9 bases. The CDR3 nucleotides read TGTGCCAGCAGCGAACCCGGGGAGACCCAGTACTTC. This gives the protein CASSEPGETQYF.

Here the CDR3 reads CASSFSAVIQGTGELFF. The CDR3 region has the DNA TGTGCCAGCAGCTTTTCGGCCGTTATACAGGGGACCGGGGAGCTGTTTTTT. The V call is TRBV5-5, the J call TRBJ2-2; 7 bases are a match to TRBD1. The V gene end was trimmed by 2 bases and the J gene end by 5 bases; junction bases not matched to a gene: 12. CDR3 length: 17 amino acids. CDR1 and CDR2 (germline): SGHKS, YYEKEE (reference sequence).

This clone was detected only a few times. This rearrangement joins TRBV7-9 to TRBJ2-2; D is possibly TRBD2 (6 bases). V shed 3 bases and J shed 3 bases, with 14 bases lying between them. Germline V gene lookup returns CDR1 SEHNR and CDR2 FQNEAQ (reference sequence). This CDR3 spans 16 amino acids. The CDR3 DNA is TGTGCCAGCAGCTTTTTGGTGGGACTTGACACCGGGGAGCTGTTTTTT. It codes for CASSFLVGLDTGELFF.

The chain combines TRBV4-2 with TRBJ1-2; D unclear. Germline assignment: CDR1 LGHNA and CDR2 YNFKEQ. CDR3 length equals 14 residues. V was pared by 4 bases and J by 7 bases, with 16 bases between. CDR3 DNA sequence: TGTGCCAGCAGCCCGCCCGGTGGTTCAGGTGGCTACACCTTC. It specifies CASSPPGGSGGYTF.

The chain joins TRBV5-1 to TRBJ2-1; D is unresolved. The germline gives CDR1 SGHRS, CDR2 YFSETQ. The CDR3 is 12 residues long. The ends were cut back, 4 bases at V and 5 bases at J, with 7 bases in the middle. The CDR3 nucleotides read TGCGCCAGCAGCGTTACGGACAATGAGCAGTTCTTC. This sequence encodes CASSVTDNEQFF.

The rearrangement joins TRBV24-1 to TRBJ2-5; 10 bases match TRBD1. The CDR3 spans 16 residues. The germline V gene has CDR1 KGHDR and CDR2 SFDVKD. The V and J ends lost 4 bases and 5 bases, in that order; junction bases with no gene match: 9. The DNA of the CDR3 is TGTGCCACCAGTGACCGAACCGGGACAGGGGATGAGACCCAGTACTTC. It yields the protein CATSDRTGTGDETQYF.

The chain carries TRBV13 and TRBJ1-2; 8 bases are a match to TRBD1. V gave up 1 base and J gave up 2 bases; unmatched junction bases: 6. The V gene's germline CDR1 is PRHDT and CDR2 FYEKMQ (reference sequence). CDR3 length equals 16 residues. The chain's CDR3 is CASSLVKNRGNYGYTF. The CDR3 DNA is TGTGCCAGCAGCTTAGTAAAAAACAGGGGGAACTATGGCTACACCTTC.

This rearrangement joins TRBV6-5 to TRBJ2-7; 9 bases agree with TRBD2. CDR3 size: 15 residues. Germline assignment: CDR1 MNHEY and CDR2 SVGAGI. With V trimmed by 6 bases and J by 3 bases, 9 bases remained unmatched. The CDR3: CASSFPGTSLYEQYF. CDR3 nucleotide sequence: TGTGCCAGCAGCTTCCCTGGGACTAGCCTCTACGAGCAGTACTTC.

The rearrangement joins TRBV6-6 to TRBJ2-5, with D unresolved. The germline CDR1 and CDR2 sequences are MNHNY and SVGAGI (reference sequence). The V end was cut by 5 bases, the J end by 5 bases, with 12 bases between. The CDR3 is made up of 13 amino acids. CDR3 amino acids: CASSDGLYETQYF. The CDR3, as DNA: TGTGCCAGCAGTGATGGCCTTTATGAGACCCAGTACTTC.

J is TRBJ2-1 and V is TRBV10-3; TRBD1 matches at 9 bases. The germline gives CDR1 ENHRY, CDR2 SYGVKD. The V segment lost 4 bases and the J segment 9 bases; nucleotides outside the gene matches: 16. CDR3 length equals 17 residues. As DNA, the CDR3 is TGTGCCATCAGTGGGGGACAGGGTATAACACTACAGGGTGAGCAGTTCTTC. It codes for CAISGGQGITLQGEQFF.

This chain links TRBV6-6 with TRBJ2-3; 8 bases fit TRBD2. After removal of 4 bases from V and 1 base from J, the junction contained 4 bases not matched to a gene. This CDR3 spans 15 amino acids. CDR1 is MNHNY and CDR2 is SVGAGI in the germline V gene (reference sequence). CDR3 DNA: TGTGCCAGCAGTTCAACAGCGGGGGGCACAGATACGCAGTATTTT. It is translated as CASSSTAGGTDTQYF.

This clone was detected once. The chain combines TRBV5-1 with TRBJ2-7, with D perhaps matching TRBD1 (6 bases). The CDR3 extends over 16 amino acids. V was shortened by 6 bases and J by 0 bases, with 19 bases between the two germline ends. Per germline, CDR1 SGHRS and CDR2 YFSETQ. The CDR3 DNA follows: TGCGCCAGCAATAGGTCCCCTGACAGGAGCTCCTACGAGCAGTACTTC. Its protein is CASNRSPDRSSYEQYF.

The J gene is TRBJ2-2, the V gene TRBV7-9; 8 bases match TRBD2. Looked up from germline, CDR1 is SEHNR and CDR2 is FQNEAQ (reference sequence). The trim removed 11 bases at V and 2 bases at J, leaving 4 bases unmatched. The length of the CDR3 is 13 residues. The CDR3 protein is CAPGGPNTGELFF. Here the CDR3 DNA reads TGTGCCCCGGGGGGGCCTAACACCGGGGAGCTGTTTTTT.